These 19 T cell receptor beta chains came from one sample sequenced in a study of blood T cell repertoires in COVID-19 (dated by TCRdb to 2018 to 2020). The library was built by means of the immunoSEQ multiplex PCR assay. The clones in this table, taken by TCRdb from immuneACCESS, are in-frame only. Not every clone is retained; where verified, under half of the shortfall comes from an unresolved V gene, and the cause of the rest is unknown. This sample lists 110,000 to 150,000 clones; over 65% were detected once. The ten largest clonotypes hold 6% of the sample. The specimen sequenced was PBMCs or T cells enriched from blood (not recorded which). The receptors originated from a woman in her fifties or sixties who had recovered from COVID-19.

This clone was recorded once. The chain couples TRBV2 to TRBJ2-3; 13 nucleotides align to TRBD2. This CDR3 spans 16 amino acids. Germline loops: CDR1 SNHLY, CDR2 FYNNEI. With 8 bases clipped from V and 0 bases from J, the junction kept 5 bases outside the gene matches. The CDR3 is CASVGTSGASTDTQYF. The CDR3 bases are TGTGCCAGCGTGGGGACTAGCGGGGCTAGCACAGATACGCAGTATTTT.

The rearrangement uses TRBV19 and TRBJ2-1; 10 bases are a match to TRBD2. V was clipped by 3 bases and J by 6 bases; unmatched bases: 5. The CDR3 loop spans 15 amino acids. In germline, CDR1 is LNHDA, CDR2 SQIVND (reference sequence). The CDR3 DNA reads TGTGCCAGTAGTATTAGAAGCGGGGGGGCCAATGAGCAGTTCTTC. This codes for CASSIRSGGANEQFF. Looking up the rest from reference TRBV19 and TRBJ2-1 gives the full variable domain: DGGITQSPKYLFRKEGQNVTLSCEQNLNHDAMYWYRQDPGQGLRLIYYSQIVNDFQKGDIAEGYSVSREKKESFPLTVTSAQKNPTAFYLCASSIRSGGANEQFFGPGTRLTVL.

The chain is built from TRBV11-3 and TRBJ1-6, with 9 bases identical to TRBD1. The ends lost 5 bases at V and 10 bases at J; junction bases unmatched: 6. CDR3 length: 14 residues. Germline assignment: CDR1 SGHNT and CDR2 YENEEA. The CDR3 loop is CASSGGQGESPLHF. The CDR3 DNA follows: TGTGCCAGCAGCGGGGGACAGGGCGAGTCACCCCTCCACTTT.

This clone was counted only a few times. The gene calls are TRBV10-3 and TRBJ2-7; weak D call: TRBD2 (5 bases). CDR1 ENHRY and CDR2 SYGVKD come from the germline V gene. Between the trimmed V and J ends, which lost 4 bases and 6 bases, there was a span of 10 bases. This CDR3 comprises 12 residues. The CDR3 DNA reads as TGTGCCATCAGTGGGACTTGGGGCGAGCAGTACGTC. As protein: CAISGTWGEQYV.

The J gene is TRBJ2-2, the V gene TRBV2, with 7 bases aligning to TRBD2. J lost 4 bases, V lost 6 bases, and 5 bases had no gene match. There are 14 residues in the CDR3. Germline-derived CDR1 and CDR2 are SNHLY and FYNNEI. CDR3 protein: CASRLREGTGELFF. CDR3 coding DNA: TGTGCCAGCAGACTCAGGGAGGGCACCGGGGAGCTGTTTTTT. Full variable domain (outside the CDR3, taken from reference TRBV2 and TRBJ2-2): EPEVTQTPSHQVTQMGQEVILRCVPISNHLYFYWYRQILGQKVEFLVSFYNNEISEKSEIFDDQFSVERPDGSNFTLKIRSTKLEDSAMYFCASRLREGTGELFFGEGSRLTVL.

The chain couples TRBV4-2 to TRBJ1-1; 12 nucleotides match TRBD1. V trimming: 2 bases; J trimming: 5 bases; junction bases outside the gene matches: 6. This CDR3 comprises 16 residues. Germline V gene lookup returns CDR1 LGHNA and CDR2 YNFKEQ. This chain's CDR3 is CASSQPGQGARTEAFF. The CDR3 coding sequence is TGTGCCAGCAGCCAACCGGGACAGGGGGCGCGGACTGAAGCTTTCTTT.

V is TRBV4-1 and J is TRBJ1-2; 9 nucleotides agree with TRBD1. This CDR3 is 15 amino acids long. V gave up 2 bases and J gave up 7 bases; unmatched junction bases: 8. Germline CDR1 MGHRA, CDR2 YSYEKL. In nucleotides, the CDR3 is TGCGCCAGCAGCCAATTTGACAGGGGGAAGGGTGGCTACACCTTC. This encodes CASSQFDRGKGGYTF.

This clone was picked up a small number of times. The chain combines TRBV7-2 with TRBJ1-2, with 9 bases fitting TRBD1. CDR3 length equals 14 residues. Germline values: CDR1 SGHTA, CDR2 FQGNSA. V lost 5 bases and J lost 6; bases outside the gene matches: 7. CDR3: CASSPSWTGDGYTF. The CDR3 DNA follows: TGTGCCAGCAGCCCCTCGTGGACAGGGGATGGCTACACCTTC.

The chain is built from TRBV7-2 and TRBJ1-2; D ambiguous. V was pared by 3 bases and J by 4 bases, with 9 bases between. This CDR3 region has 13 residues. Germline CDR1 is SGHTA and CDR2 is FQGNSA. As DNA, the CDR3 is TGTGCCAGCAGCTTCGGGGTCACCTATGGCTACACCTTC. Translated, it gives CASSFGVTYGYTF.

This clone was seen just once. The chain recombines TRBV7-2 with TRBJ2-1; 8 positions match TRBD2. J gave up 9 bases and V 10 bases, and 2 bases lay outside the gene matches. Germline V gene data show CDR1 as SGHTA and CDR2 as FQGNSA. This CDR3 spans 10 amino acids. The CDR3 protein is CATRGGEQFF. Written as DNA, the CDR3 is TGTGCCACCCGGGGGGGTGAGCAGTTCTTC.

The chain couples TRBV10-3 to TRBJ1-1, with D maybe TRBD1 (6 bases). With 4 bases removed from V and 4 bases from J, the gap between germline ends came to 16 bases. CDR1 is ENHRY and CDR2 is SYGVKD in the germline V gene. The CDR3 extends over 15 amino acids. As DNA, the CDR3 is TGTGCCATCAGTGCCAGAACAGGGTCGGGCACTGAAGCTTTCTTT. Residues: CAISARTGSGTEAFF.

This chain uses TRBV13 with TRBJ2-5; 7 bases are a match to TRBD2. Germline CDR1 PRHDT, CDR2 FYEKMQ (reference sequence). CDR3 length: 14 amino acids. V shed 5 bases and J 8 bases; nucleotides not matched to a gene: 11. The CDR3 sequence is CASSPWHQRETQYF. CDR3 sequence (DNA): TGTGCCAGCAGCCCCTGGCACCAGCGGGAAACCCAGTACTTC.

In its sample, this clone was seen a few times. The gene calls are TRBV7-6 and TRBJ2-7; 9 bases agree with TRBD1. Germline CDR1 and CDR2: SGHVS and FNYEAQ. The CDR3 loop spans 16 amino acids. The V segment lost 5 bases and the J segment 1 base; nucleotides outside the gene matches: 9. The CDR3 bases are TGTGCCAGCAGCCCCTTGGACAGGGGAGGTTCCTACGAGCAGTACTTC. Translating it yields CASSPLDRGGSYEQYF.

J is TRBJ2-6 and V is TRBV19, with TRBD2 as a possible D gene (5 bases). Germline assignment: CDR1 LNHDA and CDR2 SQIVND (reference sequence). Between the trimmed V and J ends, which lost 4 bases and 5 bases, there was a span of 24 bases. The CDR3 sequence is 19 residues long. CDR3 sequence: CASSTPRGGLVGRANVLTF. As DNA, the CDR3 is TGTGCCAGTAGTACCCCCCGAGGTGGTTTAGTCGGGAGGGCCAACGTCCTGACTTTC.

V gene TRBV7-9 combines with J gene TRBJ2-1; 7 bases fit TRBD2. Trimming at V came to 5 bases and at J to 4 bases, leaving 8 bases not matched to a gene. The V gene's germline CDR1 is SEHNR and CDR2 FQNEAQ (reference sequence). The CDR3 length is 15 residues. This chain's CDR3 is CASSARGSAYNEQFF. The CDR3 region has the DNA TGTGCCAGCAGCGCGCGGGGGTCAGCATACAATGAGCAGTTCTTC.

The chain uses TRBV12-5 and TRBJ2-3; 7 bases match TRBD1. Per the germline V gene, CDR1 is LGHNT and CDR2 is FRNRAP. The junction had 7 bases not matched to a gene; V was cut back by 5 bases and J by 2 bases. The CDR3 spans 15 residues. The CDR3 loop reads CASGNTGVYTDTQYF. CDR3 in DNA: TGTGCTAGTGGTAATACAGGGGTCTACACAGATACGCAGTATTTT.

This clone appeared a single time. The chain combines TRBV10-1 with TRBJ2-7, with 7 bases aligning to TRBD2. The trim removed 9 bases at V and 0 bases at J, leaving 11 bases unmatched. Germline loops: CDR1 WNHNN, CDR2 SYGVQD (reference sequence). CDR3 size: 15 residues. Here the CDR3 reads CASPTWEGSSYEQYV. In DNA form, the CDR3 reads TGCGCCAGTCCGACTTGGGAGGGGAGCTCCTACGAGCAGTACGTC.

This clone showed up many times. This same CDR3 is encoded by further DNA sequences in the sample. The J gene is TRBJ2-5, the V gene TRBV19; the D gene is possibly TRBD1 (6 bases). The CDR3 is 12 amino acids. Trimming removed 9 bases from V and 5 bases from J, with 13 bases in between. Germline V gene data show CDR1 as LNHDA and CDR2 as SQIVND (reference sequence). The CDR3 nucleotides are TGTGCCAGCAGACAGGCCGGGGAGACCCAGTACTTC. Translating it yields CASRQAGETQYF.

V gene TRBV4-1 combines with J gene TRBJ2-4; 8 positions agree with TRBD1. This CDR3 region has 17 residues. Per the germline V gene, CDR1 is MGHRA and CDR2 is YSYEKL. Unmatched junction bases numbered 9, after V lost 2 bases and J lost 3 bases. DNA for the CDR3: TGCGCCAGCAGCCAAAGTAACCAGGGGGCTAGCAAAAACATTCAGTACTTC. As protein: CASSQSNQGASKNIQYF.